One and the same sample provided the 7 T cell receptor beta chains below, sequenced in a study of metastatic and nonmetastatic thyroid tumors (dated by TCRdb to 2019 to 2021). The library was built by means of PCR. The sequencing machine was an Illumina HiSeq 4000. The public reads were quality trimmed at Q25 with fastp and then assembled into clones with MiXCR by TCRdb, keeping productive beta chains. For this sample the table gives approximately 20,000 clones, of which under 25% were detected only once. The ten largest make up more than 15% of the sample. Before undergoing thyroid surgery, none of the patients had been given any kind of treatment. What was sequenced was tumor tissue. The receptors here all came from a female donor with papillary thyroid cancer or a benign thyroid nodule (not recorded which). Some clones in this sample may be carry-over from other donors' samples.

The chain couples TRBV28 to TRBJ2-3; 9 bases line up with TRBD2. The CDR3 length is 15 residues. Trimming at V came to 8 bases and at J to 1 base, leaving 7 bases not matched to a gene. Germline CDR1 and CDR2: MDHEN and SYDVKM. CDR3 region: CASWRGGAGTDTQYF. CDR3 DNA sequence: TGTGCCAGCTGGCGGGGGGGGGCCGGCACAGATACGCAGTATTTT.

This clone was observed many times. Other DNA sequences of this sample code for an identical CDR3. The J gene is TRBJ2-7, the V gene TRBV20-1; 7 bases agree with TRBD2. The CDR3 has 12 amino acids. J gave up 6 bases and V 7 bases, and 9 bases lay outside the gene matches. Germline V gene lookup returns CDR1 DFQATT and CDR2 SNEGSKA (reference sequence). The CDR3 sequence: CSGRREMGEQYF. In DNA, the CDR3 is TGCAGTGGACGGCGGGAGATGGGCGAGCAGTACTTC.

This clone was detected ten times or more. V is TRBV28 and J is TRBJ2-1; D not resolved. Germline-derived CDR1 and CDR2 are MDHEN and SYDVKM. This CDR3 is 15 amino acids long. V shed 6 bases and J shed 4 bases, with 16 bases lying between them. The CDR3 protein is CASRNAPTLYNEQFF. The CDR3, as DNA: TGTGCCAGCAGGAATGCTCCCACGCTTTACAATGAGCAGTTCTTC.

In its sample, this clone was seen many times. The chain carries TRBV14 and TRBJ1-1; D gene ambiguous. The CDR3 extends over 15 amino acids. V gave up 4 bases and J gave up 1 base, with 13 bases separating them. Germline loops: CDR1 SGHDN, CDR2 FVKESK. CDR3 bases: TGTGCCAGCAGCCCAAGATGGAAAGGGAACACTGAAGCTTTCTTT. As protein: CASSPRWKGNTEAFF.

In its sample, this clone was seen many times. The chain couples TRBV5-8 to TRBJ2-6; the match to TRBD1 covers 11 bases. V shed 3 bases and J 2 bases; nucleotides not matched to a gene: 4. This CDR3 region has 17 residues. Per germline, CDR1 SGHTS and CDR2 YDEGEE. The CDR3 bases are TGTGCCAGCAGCTCGGGACAGGGGGGCACTGGGGCCAACGTCCTGACTTTC. Translating it yields CASSSGQGGTGANVLTF. Drawing the rest from reference TRBV5-8 and TRBJ2-6, the complete variable domain is EAGVTQSPTHLIKTRGQQATLRCSPISGHTSVYWYQQALGLGLQFLLWYDEGEERNRGNFPPRFSGRQFPNYSSELNVNALELEDSALYLCASSSGQGGTGANVLTFGAGSRLTVL.

This clone has just a few counts. The chain recombines TRBV6-1 with TRBJ1-2; the match to TRBD1 covers 8 bases. The V segment lost 1 base and the J segment 4 bases; nucleotides outside the gene matches: 2. CDR1 MNHNS and CDR2 SASEGT come from the germline V gene. CDR3 length: 14 amino acids. As DNA, the CDR3 is TGTGCCAGCAGTGAAGGGACAGGGCTCTATGGCTACACCTTC. It encodes CASSEGTGLYGYTF.

The chain couples TRBV19 to TRBJ2-2, with TRBD2 matching over 9 bases. The CDR3 totals 14 residues. Germline CDR1 reads LNHDA; CDR2 reads SQIVND (reference sequence). Germline trimming cut 7 bases from V and 6 bases from J; bases unmatched to any gene: 6. CDR3 bases: TGTGCCAGTACCCCTTGGACTAGCGCCGGGGAGCTGTTTTTT. This translates into CASTPWTSAGELFF.